The TCR beta chain described here comes from a study of long-term antiretroviral therapy in people with HIV. Survey-level immunoSEQ v3.0 assays were run. Sequencing set out to capture roughly 40,000-55,000 T-cell genomes per sample. Produced via immunoSEQ multiplex PCR; TCRdb's table is partial and in-frame only. The table lists 25,000 to 30,000 clones, 80% to 95% of them singletons. The germline V gene has CDR1 MGHRA and CDR2 YSYEKL. This CDR3 has 16 residues. V lost 0 bases and J 7 bases, leaving 16 bases between the germline ends. Study-wide findings and caveats: ART preceded a rise in diversity that nonetheless stayed lower than in transplant donor controls.

This clone was recorded once. Its antigen is as yet unknown. V is TRBV4-1 and J is TRBJ2-1, with D possibly being TRBD2 (7 bases). This sequence originates from a man younger than 35 with HIV. The material sequenced was unsorted PBMCs, taken 3.1 years after starting antiretroviral therapy. Written as DNA, the CDR3 is TGCGCCAGCAGCCAAGATAAAGGGGGGGAAAGTAATGAGCAGTTCTTC. It encodes CASSQDKGGESNEQFF.